Presented here are 14 T cell receptor beta chains from one specimen sequenced in a study of CD8+ T cells in alopecia areata. After isolation, RNA underwent reverse transcription to generate cDNA as the sequencing template. Here immunoSEQ multiplex PCR was the method, and the copy in TCRdb shows in-frame clones only, minus some. The sample comprises about 180,000 clones, approximately 65% of which are singletons, and approximately 10% rests with the top ten. The specimen was CD8+ T cells sorted from blood, collected at week 0. The receptor set was obtained from a human donor with alopecia areata.

The chain joins TRBV15 to TRBJ1-2, with D perhaps matching TRBD1 (5 bases). Germline CDR1 and CDR2: LNHNV and YYDKDF (reference sequence). Trimming left V 0 bases short and J 7 bases short, with 12 bases between. The CDR3 sequence is 14 residues long. The CDR3 nucleotides are TGTGCCACCAGCAGAGACAGGGAGCTCCCTGGCTACACCTTC. Its protein product is CATSRDRELPGYTF.

The V gene is TRBV5-1, the J gene TRBJ2-7; maybe TRBD2 (6 bases). This CDR3 spans 13 amino acids. The germline V and J ends were trimmed by 5 bases and 0 bases, with 9 bases remaining between them. The germline CDR1 and CDR2 sequences are SGHRS and YFSETQ. The CDR3: CASRRDGSYEQYF. Here the CDR3 DNA reads TGCGCCAGCAGGCGGGACGGCTCCTACGAGCAGTACTTC.

This clone has a handful of counts. CDR3 region: CASSYSGDGREQYF. The CDR3 DNA reads as TGTGCCAGCAGTTACTCCGGGGACGGCAGAGAGCAGTACTTC. J is TRBJ2-7 and V is TRBV6-5, with D possibly being TRBD1 or TRBD2 (5 bases each). Germline V gene data show CDR1 as MNHEY and CDR2 as SVGAGI. The CDR3 covers 14 residues. V was cut by 0 bases and J by 7 bases, with 13 bases left in between.

V is TRBV6-1 and J is TRBJ2-2; 8 bases align to TRBD2. Per germline, CDR1 MNHNS and CDR2 SASEGT. J lost 6 bases, V lost 2 bases, and 11 bases had no gene match. The CDR3 is made up of 17 amino acids. CDR3 sequence (DNA): TGTGCCAGCAGTGAATATCTTTTAGGGACTAGGGCCGGGGAGCTGTTTTTT. This codes for CASSEYLLGTRAGELFF.

This clone was seen more than once but under ten times. The chain combines TRBV5-6 with TRBJ1-4; no clear D gene. The CDR3 runs 13 residues. The germline V gene has CDR1 SGHDT and CDR2 YYEEEE. V was trimmed by 7 bases and J by 3 bases, leaving 10 bases between them. The CDR3 DNA reads TGTGCCAGCCAGACCGGGCCTAATGAAAAACTGTTTTTT. The encoded protein is CASQTGPNEKLFF.

The V gene is TRBV6-6, the J gene TRBJ1-1, with unresolved D. The CDR3 length is 11 residues. Trimming took 5 bases from V and 13 from J, leaving 14 bases between them. Germline V gene sequence: CDR1 MNHNY, CDR2 SVGAGI (reference sequence). CDR3 loop: CASSQNRIGFF. DNA for the CDR3: TGTGCCAGCAGTCAGAACCGTATCGGTTTCTTT.

The J gene is TRBJ2-1, the V gene TRBV5-6; possible D gene TRBD2, 7 bases. Germline CDR1 SGHDT, CDR2 YYEEEE. This CDR3 is 15 amino acids long. V was trimmed by 5 bases and J by 5 bases, leaving 17 bases between them. CDR3 protein: CASRRLGGPNNEQFF. Written as DNA, the CDR3 is TGTGCCAGCAGACGTTTGGGGGGGCCTAACAATGAGCAGTTCTTC.

V and J are TRBV6-1 and TRBJ2-7, with 7 bases matching TRBD1. The V and J ends lost 8 bases and 2 bases, in that order; junction bases with no gene match: 9. The CDR3 runs to 14 residues. Looked up from germline, CDR1 is MNHNS and CDR2 is SASEGT. This CDR3 reads CASVPGQVPYEQYF. CDR3 DNA: TGTGCCAGCGTACCCGGACAGGTTCCCTACGAGCAGTACTTC.

This clone has only one observation. This chain connects TRBV5-1 to TRBJ1-6; D gene uncertain. CDR1 is SGHRS, CDR2 YFSETQ, per germline. The CDR3 spans 13 residues. Trimming shortened V by 4 bases and J by 9 bases, and 11 bases separated the two germline ends. CDR3 nucleotides: TGCGCCAGCAGCCCCCGCCGGTCTTCACCCCTCCACTTT. Its protein is CASSPRRSSPLHF.

This clone was seen only a few times. The chain employs TRBV29-1 and TRBJ2-7, with TRBD1 matching over 8 bases. Germline trimming cut 4 bases from V and 3 bases from J; bases unmatched to any gene: 5. From germline, CDR1 is SQVTM and CDR2 ANQGSEA. The CDR3 is 13 amino acids. Here the CDR3 DNA reads TGCAGCGTTGTGAACGACAGGGGCTACGAGCAGTACTTC. Protein product: CSVVNDRGYEQYF.

V usage is TRBV4-1 and J usage is TRBJ1-6; TRBD1 is a possible D gene (5 bases). The germline gives CDR1 MGHRA, CDR2 YSYEKL. The CDR3 extends over 14 amino acids. Deletions cut 6 bases from V and 12 bases from J, with 18 bases between. The CDR3 coding sequence is TGCGCCAGCAGTCGACAGTACCCGGAGGAACCCCTCCACTTT. Amino acid sequence: CASSRQYPEEPLHF.

This rearrangement joins TRBV14 to TRBJ1-1; 10 positions match TRBD1. Trimming cost V 1 base and J 6 bases; bases outside gene matches: 2. This CDR3 has 14 residues. Germline V gene lookup returns CDR1 SGHDN and CDR2 FVKESK. CDR3 sequence: CASSQAGQGAEAFF. CDR3 DNA: TGTGCCAGCAGCCAAGCCGGACAGGGGGCTGAAGCTTTCTTT.

The genes are TRBV19 and TRBJ1-2; D may be TRBD1 (6 bases). There are 14 residues in the CDR3. Per germline, CDR1 LNHDA and CDR2 SQIVND (reference sequence). The germline V and J ends were trimmed by 3 bases and 4 bases, with 12 bases remaining between them. This chain's CDR3 is CASSIGTLFYGYTF. CDR3 nucleotide sequence: TGTGCCAGTAGTATTGGGACACTCTTCTATGGCTACACCTTC.

Remarks on this clone: Other DNA variants within this sample encode the same CDR3. This sequence joins TRBV29-1 and TRBJ1-2; no reliable D call. The germline gives CDR1 SQVTM, CDR2 ANQGSEA. This CDR3 contains 10 residues. Trimming removed 3 bases at V and 2 bases at J, with 1 base between. The CDR3 DNA reads TGCAGCGTTGAGAACTATGGCTACACCTTC. Translating gives CSVENYGYTF.